A selection of T cell receptor beta chains follows, all from one sample in a study of early T cells in non-severe SARS-CoV-2 infection. TCRdb ran MiXCR on the 5' RACE reads and lists one entry per CDR3 protein. The sample lists some 80,000 distinct CDR3 sequences, more than 10% occurring once. Specimen: whole blood. Receptors were obtained from an adult who was a healthcare worker with PCR-confirmed SARS-CoV-2 infection or an uninfected control (not recorded which). Each CDR3 is given with its conserved first and last residue. D genes are given only for firm matches. The listing skips clone size in some rows; elsewhere it reads once, few, many or a size class.

TRBV28	TRBD2	many	TRBJ2-7	14	CASSLGGSSYEQYF	TGTGCCAGCAGTTTGGGCGGGAGCTCCTACGAGCAGTACTTC
TRBV12-3/TRBV12-4	.	few	TRBJ2-3	15	CASRLQGSNTDTQYF	TGTGCCAGCAGACTACAGGGATCCAACACAGATACGCAGTATTTT
TRBV7-9	TRBD2	.	TRBJ2-1	17	CASSLGFGLADNNEQFF	TGTGCCAGCAGCTTAGGTTTCGGACTAGCGGACAACAATGAGCAGTTCTTC
TRBV25-1	TRBD2	many	TRBJ2-1	16	CASSENGLEIDNEQFF	TGTGCCAGCAGCGAAAATGGACTAGAAATTGATAATGAGCAGTTCTTC
TRBV20-1	.	few	TRBJ1-2	13	CSARDGVGHGYTF	TGCAGTGCTAGAGATGGAGTAGGGCATGGCTACACCTTC
TRBV30	TRBD2	few	TRBJ2-7	15	CAWRRPSGTTYEQYF	TGTGCCTGGAGGAGACCTAGCGGGACTACCTACGAGCAGTACTTC
TRBV27	.	few	TRBJ2-1	15	CASSFRRGAKNEQFF	TGTGCCAGCAGTTTTCGTCGGGGGGCGAAAAATGAGCAGTTCTTC
TRBV9	TRBD1	.	TRBJ2-7	15	CASSVRDSGQYEQYF	TGTGCCAGCAGCGTCCGGGACAGCGGTCAGTACGAGCAGTACTTC
TRBV5-1	.	.	TRBJ2-7	12	CASSLGANEQYF	TGCGCCAGCAGCTTGGGGGCAAACGAGCAGTACTTC
TRBV7-7	TRBD2	many	TRBJ2-7	14	CASSLVLAGWEQYF	TGTGCCAGCAGCTTAGTACTAGCGGGATGGGAGCAGTACTTC
TRBV27	TRBD2	.	TRBJ2-2	15	CASRLAGGGTGELFF	TGTGCCAGCAGGCTAGCGGGAGGCGGCACCGGGGAGCTGTTTTTT
TRBV6-5	.	.	TRBJ2-7	15	CASSSTGLSTYEQYF	TGTGCCAGCAGTTCCACGGGTCTCTCCACCTACGAGCAGTACTTC
TRBV24-1	.	many	TRBJ2-2	13	CAIDDTNTGELFF	TGTGCCATCGACGACACGAACACCGGGGAGCTGTTTTTT
TRBV12-3/TRBV12-4	.	few	TRBJ1-1	13	CASQINGLVRAFF	TGTGCCAGCCAAATCAACGGATTGGTACGCGCTTTCTTT
TRBV3-1	TRBD1	.	TRBJ1-1	16	CASSPATTGLNTEAFF	TGTGCCAGCAGCCCAGCTACGACAGGGTTGAACACTGAAGCTTTCTTT
TRBV20-1	.	many	TRBJ1-2	17	CSARDPTWGATNYGYTF	TGCAGTGCTAGAGATCCCACCTGGGGGGCCACTAACTATGGCTACACCTTC
TRBV3-1	TRBD2	.	TRBJ2-7	13	CASSKTASGREYF	TGTGCCAGCAGCAAGACGGCTAGCGGGAGGGAGTACTTC
TRBV5-1	.	few	TRBJ1-2	13	CASSLVPNYGYTF	TGCGCCAGCAGCTTGGTCCCTAACTATGGCTACACCTTC
TRBV10-2	.	.	TRBJ2-7	12	CASSVSAYEQYF	TGCGCCAGCAGTGTGAGTGCCTACGAGCAGTACTTC
TRBV6-5	TRBD1	few	TRBJ1-2	13	CASSYKGASGYTF	TGTGCCAGCAGTTACAAGGGGGCAAGTGGCTACACCTTC
TRBV5-4	.	.	TRBJ1-2	15	CASSFRSQGNYGYTF	TGTGCCAGCAGCTTCAGGTCTCAAGGGAACTATGGCTACACCTTC
TRBV12-3/TRBV12-4	.	few	TRBJ1-3	16	CASSFSSRTWGNTIYF	TGTGCCAGCAGTTTTTCGTCGCGTACGTGGGGAAACACCATATATTTT
TRBV20-1	.	.	TRBJ1-4	16	CSANRGRADPNEKLFF	TGCAGTGCTAATCGCGGCCGAGCAGACCCTAATGAAAAACTGTTTTTT
TRBV29-1	.	few	TRBJ1-2	13	CSASLDGNYGYTF	TGCAGCGCTAGTTTAGACGGAAACTATGGCTACACCTTC
TRBV20-1	.	many	TRBJ2-1	15	CSVLTETNSYNEQFF	TGCAGTGTCCTAACCGAGACTAACTCCTACAATGAGCAGTTCTTC
TRBV7-9	TRBD2	.	TRBJ2-3	16	CASSSQAGVAGDTQYF	TGTGCCAGCAGCTCTCAAGCGGGAGTTGCGGGAGATACGCAGTATTTT
TRBV19	.	many	TRBJ1-2	13	CASSIRALNGYTF	TGTGCCAGTAGTATTAGAGCGTTAAATGGCTACACCTTC
TRBV30	TRBD1	many	TRBJ2-1	16	CAYRDSNLDFYNEQFF	TGTGCCTACCGGGACAGCAACCTCGACTTCTACAATGAGCAGTTCTTC
TRBV29-1	.	many	TRBJ1-5	12	CSVGTGQSPQHF	TGCAGCGTCGGTACCGGACAGAGCCCCCAGCATTTT
TRBV19	TRBD1	.	TRBJ2-3	13	CASSILGTVAQYF	TGTGCCAGTAGTATATTAGGGACAGTGGCGCAGTATTTT
TRBV11-2	.	.	TRBJ1-1	13	CASSLILNTEAFF	TGTGCCAGCAGCTTAATCTTGAACACTGAAGCTTTCTTT
TRBV18	.	few	TRBJ1-2	15	CASSPSQGVGYGYTF	TGTGCCAGCTCACCGAGCCAGGGAGTCGGCTATGGCTACACCTTC
TRBV2	TRBD2	many	TRBJ2-2	15	CASSDGSGRSGELFF	TGTGCCAGCAGTGATGGTAGCGGGAGGTCCGGGGAGCTGTTTTTT
TRBV30	.	many	TRBJ2-4	13	CASETVTKNIQYF	TGTGCCTCCGAAACCGTAACCAAAAACATTCAGTACTTC
TRBV3-1	.	few	TRBJ1-6	14	CASSLSGFNSPLHF	TGTGCCAGCAGCCTATCAGGTTTTAATTCACCCCTCCACTTT
TRBV9	.	.	TRBJ2-3	14	CASSPSAGTDTQYF	TGTGCCAGCAGCCCCTCCGCGGGAACAGATACGCAGTATTTT
TRBV5-1	TRBD1	.	TRBJ2-1	15	CASSLTGAQGGEQFF	TGCGCCAGCAGCTTGACAGGGGCTCAGGGTGGTGAGCAGTTCTTC
TRBV7-2	TRBD1	.	TRBJ2-7	12	CASSYRGFEQYF	TGTGCCAGCAGCTACAGGGGTTTCGAGCAGTACTTC
TRBV14	.	few	TRBJ1-4	16	CASSQLGSLEDEKLFF	TGTGCCAGCAGCCAACTCGGGAGCCTGGAGGATGAAAAACTGTTTTTT
TRBV6-6	.	.	TRBJ2-2	13	CASSYVGTGELFF	TGTGCCAGCAGTTACGTAGGGACCGGGGAGCTGTTTTTT
TRBV7-6	.	many	TRBJ2-7	14	CASSLEVGAGVLYF	TGTGCCAGCAGCTTAGAGGTGGGCGCGGGCGTGTTGTACTTC
TRBV29-1	TRBD1	.	TRBJ1-2	14	CSVEDDRGPYGYTF	TGCAGCGTTGAGGACGACAGGGGTCCTTATGGCTACACCTTC
TRBV6-1	.	many	TRBJ1-1	13	CASSEARRTEAFF	TGTGCCAGCAGTGAAGCACGGCGGACTGAAGCTTTCTTT
TRBV20-1	.	few	TRBJ2-4	13	CSASGPFKNIQYF	TGCAGTGCTTCCGGGCCCTTCAAAAACATTCAGTACTTC
TRBV20-1	TRBD1	few	TRBJ1-5	13	CSALRGGNQPQHF	TGCAGTGCTCTCAGGGGGGGCAATCAGCCCCAGCATTTT
TRBV9	TRBD2	many	TRBJ2-7	15	CASSESSGGAYEQYF	TGTGCCAGCAGTGAGTCGAGCGGGGGAGCCTACGAGCAGTACTTC
TRBV5-1	TRBD1	.	TRBJ2-7	15	CASSSRDRGSYEQYF	TGCGCCAGCAGCTCCCGGGACAGAGGCTCCTACGAGCAGTACTTC
TRBV12-3/TRBV12-4	.	few	TRBJ2-7	13	CASTRTDPYEQYF	TGTGCCAGCACCCGGACAGACCCCTACGAGCAGTACTTC
TRBV7-2	.	.	TRBJ1-1	12	CARSLAPYEAFF	TGTGCCAGAAGCTTAGCGCCATATGAAGCTTTCTTT
TRBV5-4	.	few	TRBJ2-1	14	CASSLGLSANEQFF	TGTGCCAGCAGCTTGGGACTTTCTGCTAATGAGCAGTTCTTC
TRBV9	TRBD2	many	TRBJ2-3	16	CASSVGASGSSDTQYF	TGTGCCAGCAGCGTAGGTGCTAGCGGGAGCTCAGATACGCAGTATTTT
TRBV28	TRBD1	few	TRBJ1-3	17	CASSSETGLSSGNTIYF	TGTGCCAGCAGTTCTGAGACAGGGCTCAGCTCTGGAAACACCATATATTTT
TRBV19	.	many	TRBJ2-6	14	CASSDGSGANVLTF	TGTGCCTCTTCCGACGGGTCTGGGGCCAACGTCCTGACTTTC
TRBV21-1	.	.	TRBJ2-1	16	CASSKCRDRGFVEQFF	TGTGCCAGCAGCAAATGCCGGGACAGGGGGTTCGTTGAGCAGTTCTTC
TRBV7-3	TRBD1	.	TRBJ1-2	14	CASSLTETGGGYTF	TGTGCCAGCAGCTTAACAGAGACAGGGGGCGGCTACACCTTC